Listed below are T cell receptor beta chains from one sample, sequenced in a study of shared clonotypes between healthy human individuals. Measured with immunoSEQ multiplex PCR; TCRdb has only the in-frame clones, and not every one. The sample holds around 1,000,000 clones, 60% to 80% seen once. The specimen was memory CD4+ T cells from PBMCs. These receptors originate from a man aged 18 to 30 in good health. Some clones in this sample may be carry-over from other donors' samples. The CDR3 runs from the conserved cysteine through the conserved F or W. D genes are given only for firm matches. Clone size is given for some rows only: seen once, a few or many times, or a class if the clone is expanded.

D: .
J: TRBJ1-2
V: TRBV5-4
size: few
DNA: TGTGCCAGCAGCTTGGCCCCAGGAACCTATGGCTACACCTTC
CDR3: CASSLAPGTYGYTF

D: .
J: TRBJ1-2
V: TRBV4-2
size: .
DNA: TGTGCCAGCAGCCAAACAAGGGTGCAAACGAACTATGGCTACACCTTC
CDR3: CASSQTRVQTNYGYTF

D: TRBD1
J: TRBJ1-4
V: TRBV18
size: .
DNA: TGTGCCAGCTCACCACTACCGGGACAGACTAATGAAAAACTGTTTTTT
CDR3: CASSPLPGQTNEKLFF

D: .
J: TRBJ2-5
V: TRBV11-3
size: many
DNA: TGTGCCAGCAGCTTAGGGGGAGGGACAGGACAAGAGACCCAGTACTTC
CDR3: CASSLGGGTGQETQYF

D: .
J: TRBJ2-5
V: TRBV6-5
size: .
DNA: TGTGCCAGCAGCCCAGGGGGGCAAGAGACCCAGTACTTC
CDR3: CASSPGGQETQYF

D: .
J: TRBJ2-5
V: TRBV28
size: .
DNA: TGTGCCAGCAGTCGACAGATTCAAGAGACCCAGTACTTC
CDR3: CASSRQIQETQYF

D: .
J: TRBJ2-7
V: TRBV5-1
size: .
DNA: TGCGCCAGCAGCTTTAGGACAGCCTCCTACGAGCAGTACTTC
CDR3: CASSFRTASYEQYF

D: .
J: TRBJ2-2
V: TRBV5-4
size: .
DNA: TGTGCCAGCAGCTTGGAGCAGGTACCCACCGGGGAGCTGTTTTTT
CDR3: CASSLEQVPTGELFF

D: .
J: TRBJ2-7
V: TRBV5-1
size: .
DNA: TGCGCCAGCAGCTCCCTAGCGCTGGAATACGAGCAGTACTTC
CDR3: CASSSLALEYEQYF

D: .
J: TRBJ2-7
V: TRBV11-2
size: .
DNA: TGTGCCAGCAGCTTAGATCTGACGGGTAAGGACGAGCAGTACTTC
CDR3: CASSLDLTGKDEQYF

D: TRBD2
J: TRBJ2-7
V: TRBV14
size: .
DNA: TGTGCCAGCAGCCCACTAGCGGGAGGGCCCAACGAGCAGTACTTC
CDR3: CASSPLAGGPNEQYF

D: .
J: TRBJ2-1
V: TRBV5-1
size: .
DNA: TGCGCCAGCAGCTTGGGGACAGGGAGTCCCGGACTAGGCTACAATGAGCAGTTCTTC
CDR3: CASSLGTGSPGLGYNEQFF

D: .
J: TRBJ2-1
V: TRBV11-2
size: .
DNA: TGTGCCAGCAGCTATGGGGTAGAGATCAATGAGCAGTTCTTC
CDR3: CASSYGVEINEQFF

D: .
J: TRBJ1-3
V: TRBV30
size: once
DNA: TGTGCCTGGAGGAAGAACCCGGGGTCGGGAAACACCATATATTTT
CDR3: CAWRKNPGSGNTIYF

D: .
J: TRBJ2-3
V: TRBV21-1
size: .
DNA: .
CDR3: CASSKEVAGGTDTQYF

D: .
J: TRBJ2-3
V: TRBV28
size: .
DNA: TGTGCCAGCAGGGGGGGACTCAGGCGCACAGATACGCAGTATTTT
CDR3: CASRGGLRRTDTQYF

D: TRBD2
J: TRBJ2-3
V: TRBV6-4
size: .
DNA: TGTGCCAGCAAGATCGTAGCGGGGGGTGGCACAGATACGCAGTATTTT
CDR3: CASKIVAGGGTDTQYF

D: .
J: TRBJ1-1
V: TRBV18
size: .
DNA: TGTGCCAGCTCACCACGGGCAGGATCGCTGATGAACACTGAAGCTTTCTTT
CDR3: CASSPRAGSLMNTEAFF

D: .
J: TRBJ1-5
V: TRBV6-1
size: many
DNA: TGTGCCAGCAGCGATATAGCGAATCAGCCCCAGCATTTT
CDR3: CASSDIANQPQHF

D: .
J: TRBJ2-4
V: TRBV29-1
size: .
DNA: TGCAGCGTTGAAAGGGACGACAAAAACATTCAGTACTTC
CDR3: CSVERDDKNIQYF

D: .
J: TRBJ2-7
V: TRBV27
size: .
DNA: TGTGCCAGCAGTTTAACACATTACTCCTACGAGCAGTACTTC
CDR3: CASSLTHYSYEQYF

D: .
J: TRBJ2-1
V: TRBV28
size: .
DNA: TGTGCCAGCAGATCCCCGGGGCCCTACAATGAGCAGTTCTTC
CDR3: CASRSPGPYNEQFF

D: TRBD1
J: TRBJ2-2
V: TRBV5-4
size: once
DNA: TGTGCCAGCAGCCCCACCGGGACAGGGTCGCGCACCGGGGAGCTGTTTTTT
CDR3: CASSPTGTGSRTGELFF

D: TRBD1
J: TRBJ2-1
V: TRBV6-1
size: .
DNA: TGTGCCAGCAGTGTACAGGGGAACTCCTACAATGAGCAGTTCTTC
CDR3: CASSVQGNSYNEQFF

D: TRBD1
J: TRBJ2-6
V: TRBV6-1
size: once
DNA: TGTGCCAGCAGCTTAGGGGGCCTTGGGGCCAACGTCCTGACTTTC
CDR3: CASSLGGLGANVLTF

D: .
J: TRBJ2-7
V: TRBV6-9
size: .
DNA: TGTGCCAGCAGTTCAACCCCGACTAACCCTGGCGAGCAGTACTTC
CDR3: CASSSTPTNPGEQYF

D: TRBD2
J: TRBJ2-3
V: TRBV7-9
size: few
DNA: TGTGCCAGCAGCTTATCGGCTAGCGGGGCGTACACAGATACGCAGTATTTT
CDR3: CASSLSASGAYTDTQYF

D: TRBD2
J: TRBJ2-2
V: TRBV9
size: .
DNA: TGTGCCAGCAGCGTAGTAGCGGGAGGGCTGAGCACCGGGGAGCTGTTTTTT
CDR3: CASSVVAGGLSTGELFF

D: TRBD1
J: TRBJ2-7
V: TRBV11-2
size: .
DNA: TGTGCCAGCAGCCGGACAGGGGGCAGCGACGAGCAGTACTTC
CDR3: CASSRTGGSDEQYF

D: .
J: TRBJ1-2
V: TRBV5-1
size: .
DNA: TGCGCCAGCAGCTTGACTTCATGGGTGACAGCAGGAGGCTACACCTTC
CDR3: CASSLTSWVTAGGYTF

D: .
J: TRBJ2-1
V: TRBV9
size: .
DNA: TGTGCCAGCAGCGGCCCCGGGAGCTTGAATGAGCAGTTCTTC
CDR3: CASSGPGSLNEQFF